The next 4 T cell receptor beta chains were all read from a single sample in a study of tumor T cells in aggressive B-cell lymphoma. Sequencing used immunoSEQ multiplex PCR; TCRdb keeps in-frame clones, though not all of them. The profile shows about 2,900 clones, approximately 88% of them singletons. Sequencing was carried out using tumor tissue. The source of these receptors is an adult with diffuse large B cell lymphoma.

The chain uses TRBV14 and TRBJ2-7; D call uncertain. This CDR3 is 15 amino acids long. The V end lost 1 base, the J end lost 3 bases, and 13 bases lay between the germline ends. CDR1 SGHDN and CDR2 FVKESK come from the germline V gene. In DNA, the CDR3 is TGTGCCAGCAGCCAAGGGGCCCACCCGGTCTACGAGCAGTACTTC. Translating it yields CASSQGAHPVYEQYF.

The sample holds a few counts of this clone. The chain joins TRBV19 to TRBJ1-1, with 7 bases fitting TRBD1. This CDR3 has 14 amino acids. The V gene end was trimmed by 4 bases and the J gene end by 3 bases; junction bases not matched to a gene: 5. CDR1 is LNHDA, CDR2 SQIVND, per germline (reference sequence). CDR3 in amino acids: CASSTFTGDTEAFF. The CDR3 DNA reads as TGTGCCAGTAGTACCTTTACAGGGGACACTGAAGCTTTCTTT.

The CDR3, as DNA: TGTGCCAGCAGCCACGGGGTCGAGCAGTACTTC. The encoded protein is CASSHGVEQYF. The chain links TRBV5-6 to TRBJ2-7, with D perhaps matching TRBD2 (5 bases). Trimming shortened V by 4 bases and J by 6 bases, and 8 bases separated the two germline ends. The CDR3 loop spans 11 amino acids. Germline CDR1 and CDR2: SGHDT and YYEEEE. The full variable domain, with the rest looked up from reference TRBV5-6 and TRBJ2-7, is DAGVTQSPTHLIKTRGQQVTLRCSPKSGHDTVSWYQQALGQGPQFIFQYYEEEERQRGNFPDRFSGHQFPNYSSELNVNALLLGDSALYLCASSHGVEQYFGPGTRLTVT.

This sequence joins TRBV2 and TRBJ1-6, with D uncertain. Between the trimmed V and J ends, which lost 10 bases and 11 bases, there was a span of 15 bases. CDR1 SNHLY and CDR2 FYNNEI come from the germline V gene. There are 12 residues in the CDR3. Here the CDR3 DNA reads TGTGCCACCCCGGGTGAGGGAACACCCCTCCACTTT. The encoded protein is CATPGEGTPLHF.